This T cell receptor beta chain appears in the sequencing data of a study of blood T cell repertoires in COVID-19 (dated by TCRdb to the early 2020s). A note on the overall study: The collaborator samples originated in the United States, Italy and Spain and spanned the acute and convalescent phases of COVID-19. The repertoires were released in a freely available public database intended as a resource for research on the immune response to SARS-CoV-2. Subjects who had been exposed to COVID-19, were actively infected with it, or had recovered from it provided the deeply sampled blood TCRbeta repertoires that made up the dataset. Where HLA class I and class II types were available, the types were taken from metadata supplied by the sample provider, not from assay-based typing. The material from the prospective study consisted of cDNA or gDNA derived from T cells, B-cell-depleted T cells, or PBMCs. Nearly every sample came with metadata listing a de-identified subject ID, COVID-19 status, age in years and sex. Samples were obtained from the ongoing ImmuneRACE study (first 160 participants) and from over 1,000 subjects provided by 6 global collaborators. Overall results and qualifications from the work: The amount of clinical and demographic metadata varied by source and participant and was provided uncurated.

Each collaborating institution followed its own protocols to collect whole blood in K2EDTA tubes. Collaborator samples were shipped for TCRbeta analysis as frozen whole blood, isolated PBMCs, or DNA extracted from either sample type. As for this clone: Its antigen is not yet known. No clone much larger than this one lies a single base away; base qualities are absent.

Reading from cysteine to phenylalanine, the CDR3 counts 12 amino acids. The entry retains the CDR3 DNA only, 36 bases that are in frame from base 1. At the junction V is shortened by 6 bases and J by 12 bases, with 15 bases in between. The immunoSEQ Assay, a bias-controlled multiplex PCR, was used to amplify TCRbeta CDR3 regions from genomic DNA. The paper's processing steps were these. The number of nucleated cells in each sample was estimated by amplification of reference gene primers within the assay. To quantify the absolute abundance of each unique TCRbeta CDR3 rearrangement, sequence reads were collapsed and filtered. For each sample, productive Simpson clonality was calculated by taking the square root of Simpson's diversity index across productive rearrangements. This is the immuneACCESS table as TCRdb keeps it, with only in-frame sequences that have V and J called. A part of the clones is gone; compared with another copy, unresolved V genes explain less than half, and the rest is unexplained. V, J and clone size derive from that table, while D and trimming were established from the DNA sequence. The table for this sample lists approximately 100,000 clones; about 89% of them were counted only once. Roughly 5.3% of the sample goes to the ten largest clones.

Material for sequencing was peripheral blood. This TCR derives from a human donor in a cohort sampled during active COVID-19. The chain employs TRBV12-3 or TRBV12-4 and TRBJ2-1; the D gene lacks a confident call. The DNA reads TGTGCCAGCAGCCGCAGCAGGATTGGGCAGTTCTTC. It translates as CASSRSRIGQFF.